The source of this T cell receptor (beta chain) is a study of shared clonotypes between healthy human individuals. This clone was detected only once. Germline V gene sequence: CDR1 LNHNV, CDR2 YYDKDF (reference sequence). This CDR3 spans 15 amino acids. J lost 7 bases, V lost 4 bases, and 3 bases had no gene match. Measured with immunoSEQ multiplex PCR; TCRdb has only the in-frame clones, and not every one. Counted here are 1,400,000 or so clones, just under 99% occurring once; the ten biggest clones make up approximately 0.4%. The TCR comes from a man aged 30-40 years in good health. J is TRBJ2-1 and V is TRBV15, with 14 bases aligning to TRBD2. Sequenced: naive CD4+ T cells sorted from blood. The subset denotes: CD45RA+ positively selected. CDR3 DNA: TGTGCCACCAGCAAGGGGACTAGCGGGAGAAATGAGCAGTTCTTC. Protein: CATSKGTSGRNEQFF.